This T cell receptor beta chain is from a study of cytomegalovirus exposure and HLA in healthy donors. On this clone: What it binds is not known.

Study-wide points: One later analysis reportedly identified an Asian-associated ancestry cluster that showed fewer N-insertions than the roughly 640-donor mean.

This PCR relied on a set of 60 Vbeta primers and 13 Jbeta primers. Profiling relied on immunoSEQ multiplex PCR, and the TCRdb table lists in-frame clones only, not all of them. Of tens of thousands of clones detected, about two thirds appear once; the ten largest clones hold 5.7%. Material: PBMCs. The TCR originated in a man aged 25 to 45 in good health and CMV-seropositive.

CDR3: CASSLGQIKNNYGYTF. The CDR3 region has the DNA TGCGCCAGCAGCTTGGGACAGATCAAGAATAACTATGGCTACACCTTC. The chain employs TRBV5-1 and TRBJ1-2; tentative D call: TRBD1 (5 bases). V was trimmed by 0 bases and J by 1 base, leaving 13 bases between them. CDR3 length: 16 amino acids. CDR1 and CDR2 (germline): SGHRS, YFSETQ.